The 9 T cell receptor beta chains reported below all come from one sample, sequenced in a study of CD8 T cells in ankylosing spondylitis. The study, taken as a whole, reports: Made up of 7 to 9 highly homologous variants, a TCR beta motif appeared characteristic of ankylosing spondylitis blood.

For these receptors, no antigen is known. One entry per CDR3 protein, called by TCRdb with MiXCR from the 5' RACE reads. Of about 440,000 distinct CDR3 sequences listed, over 15% are singletons. Sequenced input: blood, either unsorted or a sorted T cell fraction (not recorded which). The receptors shown here come from a male donor with ankylosing spondylitis.

This clonotype was counted ten times or more. The chain recombines TRBV12-3 or TRBV12-4 with TRBJ1-1; no definite D call. V lost 2 bases to trimming and J lost 3 bases, with 1 base between them. This CDR3 region has 11 residues. The CDR3, as DNA: TGTGCCAGCAGTTTATACACTGAAGCTTTCTTT. Translating it yields CASSLYTEAFF.

This clonotype appeared many times. This chain links TRBV20-1 with TRBJ2-3; D unclear. The CDR3 extends over 14 amino acids. Germline lookup yields CDR1 DFQATT and CDR2 SNEGSKA (reference sequence). V lost 5 bases, J lost 0 bases, and 12 bases lay in between. The CDR3 reads CSAPFTTSTDTQYF. Here the CDR3 DNA reads TGCAGTGCTCCCTTCACGACTAGCACAGATACGCAGTATTTT.

The CDR3 DNA reads TGTGCCAGCAGGGCAGATACGCAGTATTTT. Encoded protein: CASRADTQYF. The V and J genes are TRBV28 and TRBJ2-3, with no clear D. Germline V lookup: CDR1 MDHEN, CDR2 SYDVKM. V shed 6 bases and J shed 4 bases, with 2 bases lying between them. This CDR3 is built from 10 residues.

V is TRBV30 and J is TRBJ2-5; D tentatively reads TRBD1 or TRBD2 (6 bases each). Germline CDR1 reads GTSNPN; CDR2 reads SVGIG (reference sequence). The CDR3 spans 13 residues. V shed 2 bases and J shed 5 bases, with 12 bases lying between them. The CDR3 nucleotides read TGTGCCTGGAGTCCCGGGGGCGAGGAGACCCAGTACTTC. This translates into CAWSPGGEETQYF.

Only one count was recorded for this clonotype. This chain connects TRBV3-1 to TRBJ2-1; D ambiguous. Per the germline V gene, CDR1 is LGHDT and CDR2 is YNNKEL (reference sequence). The CDR3 covers 16 residues. Trimming took off 4 bases at V and 7 bases at J, with 20 bases between the two ends. In nucleotides, the CDR3 is TGTGCCAGCAGCCGTCCCCCCACAATGAATCGGAATGAGCAGTTCTTC. Its translation is CASSRPPTMNRNEQFF.

The rearrangement uses TRBV5-1 and TRBJ2-3; D is uncertain. Germline assignment: CDR1 SGHRS and CDR2 YFSETQ. Trimming removed 10 bases from V and 6 bases from J, with 18 bases in between. This CDR3 region has 13 residues. The CDR3 DNA reads TGCGCCTGCCACTCGGGCCCCCGGGATACGCAGTATTTT. Its translation is CACHSGPRDTQYF.

The gene calls are TRBV12-3 or TRBV12-4 and TRBJ1-5, with D uncertain. The CDR3 spans 15 residues. Between the trimmed V and J ends, which lost 5 bases and 0 bases, there was a span of 11 bases. The CDR3 nucleotides are TGTGCCAGCAGTCCGCCTGGTAATAGCAATCAGCCCCAGCATTTT. Its translation is CASSPPGNSNQPQHF.

The V and J genes are TRBV2 and TRBJ1-2, with a tentative D call TRBD1 (6 bases). Germline V gene sequence: CDR1 SNHLY, CDR2 FYNNEI. CDR3 length equals 14 residues. V lost 5 bases, J lost 2 bases, and 12 bases lay in between. The DNA of the CDR3 is TGTGCCAGCAGTAACAGGGAGGGGAACTATGGCTACACCTTC. Protein product: CASSNREGNYGYTF.

This clonotype was counted between two and nine times. This rearrangement joins TRBV5-1 to TRBJ1-1, with TRBD1 matching over 10 bases. The CDR3 is made up of 18 amino acids. Trimming removed 6 bases from V and 0 bases from J; junction bases left unmatched: 14. Germline V CDR1 and CDR2: SGHRS, YFSETQ. Written as DNA, the CDR3 is TGCGCCAGCAAACCTAGGGTCGGGACAGGGGAGATGAACACTGAAGCTTTCTTT. Translated: CASKPRVGTGEMNTEAFF.